The clone carrying this T cell receptor (beta chain) was observed a few times. The source of the sample is a study of identical twins. TCRdb recomputed calls from the 5' RACE reads with MiXCR, one row per CDR3 protein. The sample has under 900,000 distinct CDR3 sequences, roughly 12% seen once; the top ten hold around 1.5%. This sample also appeared in a second study, on yellow fever vaccine responses in identical twins.

This clonotype originated in a woman younger than 30 in good health. Material: PBMCs.

In nucleotides, the CDR3 is TGCAGTGCAGCACAGGGGGGGCCGAACACCGGGGAGCTGTTTTTT. Amino acid sequence: CSAAQGGPNTGELFF. This rearrangement joins TRBV20-1 to TRBJ2-2; TRBD1 might be the D (8 bases). The germline V gene encodes CDR1 DFQATT and CDR2 SNEGSKA (reference sequence). This CDR3 is built from 15 residues. Trimming took 6 bases from V and 0 from J, leaving 14 bases between them.